The 18 T cell receptor beta chains presented below share a single source sample, sequenced in a study of blood T cell repertoires in COVID-19. Sequencing used immunoSEQ multiplex PCR; TCRdb keeps in-frame clones, though not all of them. This table has about 150,000 clones, 85% to 90% appearing once. The sample consisted of peripheral blood. The receptors originated from a man aged 45 to 65 who had recovered from COVID-19.

This chain connects TRBV5-4 to TRBJ2-7, with 7 bases identical to TRBD1. The CDR3 consists of 16 residues. J was trimmed by 2 bases and V by 3 bases; bases with no gene match: 11. The germline CDR1 and CDR2 sequences are SGHNT and YYREEE (reference sequence). The CDR3 DNA is TGTGCCAGCAGCTCTCACAGGGGCGCCAATCCCTACGAGCAGTACTTC. Amino acids: CASSSHRGANPYEQYF.

V and J are TRBV24-1 and TRBJ1-4; a possible D gene is TRBD1 (5 bases). CDR1 and CDR2 from the germline V gene are KGHDR and SFDVKD. Trimming stripped 5 bases from V and 10 bases from J, with 19 bases between. This CDR3 comprises 15 residues. CDR3 bases: TGTGCCACCAGTGCCTTGGGGGGGGAGGGAGTAAAACTGTTTTTT. Translating it yields CATSALGGEGVKLFF.

The chain combines TRBV7-8 with TRBJ2-1; 11 nucleotides line up with TRBD2. Germline CDR1 and CDR2: SGHVS and FQNEAQ. The ends lost 6 bases at V and 5 bases at J; junction bases unmatched: 9. The CDR3 spans 16 residues. In DNA, the CDR3 is TGTGCCAGCAGTTCCGTCCTAGCGGGGGGTAACAATGAGCAGTTCTTC. It is translated as CASSSVLAGGNNEQFF. The full variable domain, completed using reference TRBV7-8 and TRBJ2-1, is GAGVSQSPRYKVAKRGQDVALRCDPISGHVSLFWYQQALGQGPEFLTYFQNEAQLDKSGLPSDRFFAERPEGSVSTLKIQRTQQEDSAVYLCASSSVLAGGNNEQFFGPGTRLTVL.

The chain combines TRBV4-1 with TRBJ2-1, with 13 bases fitting TRBD2. The CDR3 runs to 16 residues. The V and J ends lost 3 bases and 3 bases, in that order; junction bases with no gene match: 2. Germline V gives CDR1 MGHRA, CDR2 YSYEKL. In DNA form, the CDR3 reads TGCGCCAGCAGCCAGGGACTAGCGGGATTCTACAATGAGCAGTTCTTC. Encoded protein: CASSQGLAGFYNEQFF.

This clone was counted a few times. V is TRBV4-3 and J is TRBJ1-3; D ambiguous. Deletions cut 2 bases from V and 0 bases from J, with 11 bases between. There are 16 residues in the CDR3. Germline lookup yields CDR1 LGHNA and CDR2 YSLEER. CDR3 sequence reads: CASSQTGLSSGNTIYF. The CDR3, as DNA: TGCGCCAGCAGCCAAACGGGGTTGAGCTCTGGAAACACCATATATTTT.

This chain joins TRBV28 and TRBJ1-2; 7 nucleotides match TRBD1. Germline CDR1 MDHEN, CDR2 SYDVKM. V lost 7 bases and J lost 8; bases outside the gene matches: 16. CDR3 length equals 15 residues. The CDR3 coding sequence is TGTGCCAGCACCTCGGGAGACAGGGTAGGGGAAGGCTACACCTTC. Translation: CASTSGDRVGEGYTF.

CDR3 sequence (DNA): TGTGCCAGCAGCCAAGTAAATGGAGGGGGGGTCGAGCAGTACTTC. The encoded protein is CASSQVNGGGVEQYF. The V gene is TRBV3-1 (or the pseudogene TRBV3-2), the J gene TRBJ2-7; TRBD2 is a possible D gene (7 bases). Per the germline V gene, CDR1 is LGHDT and CDR2 is YNNKEL (reference sequence). The CDR3 is 15 residues long. V gave up 1 base and J gave up 6 bases, with 16 bases separating them.

J is TRBJ1-1 and V is TRBV11-1; 8 bases fit TRBD1. V shed 8 bases and J 1 base; nucleotides not matched to a gene: 6. The CDR3 spans 14 residues. CDR1 is SGHAT, CDR2 FQDESV, per germline (reference sequence). The CDR3 DNA sequence: TGTGCCAGCCTCAGGGGGCGCGGGAACACTGAAGCTTTCTTT. This codes for CASLRGRGNTEAFF. Combining the CDR3 with reference TRBV11-1 and TRBJ1-1 gives the whole variable domain EAEVAQSPRYKITEKSQAVAFWCDPISGHATLYWYRQILGQGPELLVQFQDESVVDDSQLPKDRFSAERLKGVDSTLKIQPAELGDSAMYLCASLRGRGNTEAFFGQGTRLTVV.

This clone was recorded once. This chain joins TRBV9 and TRBJ1-4; D unclear. The CDR3 extends over 15 amino acids. Trimming pared 0 bases from V and 2 bases from J, leaving 8 bases between. Germline lookup yields CDR1 SGDLS and CDR2 YYNGEE. The CDR3 is CASSVGPSTNEKLFF. In DNA form, the CDR3 reads TGTGCCAGCAGCGTAGGGCCTAGCACTAATGAAAAACTGTTTTTT.

This clone was seen a handful of times. This chain uses TRBV28 with TRBJ1-6, with 8 bases that match TRBD1. The length of the CDR3 is 15 residues. Germline V gene data show CDR1 as MDHEN and CDR2 as SYDVKM. V lost 5 bases and J lost 7; bases outside the gene matches: 7. The CDR3, as DNA: TGTGCCAGCAGTGCGGACAGGGCAGGAAATTCACCCCTCCACTTT. This codes for CASSADRAGNSPLHF.

The gene calls are TRBV5-5 and TRBJ2-7, with a weak D call TRBD1 (5 bases). The CDR3 has 14 residues. V gave up 2 bases and J gave up 2 bases, with 11 bases separating them. Germline loops: CDR1 SGHKS, CDR2 YYEKEE (reference sequence). The CDR3 sequence: CASSLRVGAYEQYF. The CDR3 DNA reads as TGTGCCAGCAGCTTAAGGGTAGGGGCCTACGAGCAGTACTTC.

This chain uses TRBV7-2 with TRBJ2-7, with TRBD1 matching over 8 bases. J was trimmed by 3 bases and V by 3 bases; bases with no gene match: 4. Germline CDR1 reads SGHTA; CDR2 reads FQGNSA. The CDR3 totals 14 residues. The CDR3 sequence: CASSFGTGGYEQYF. The DNA for the CDR3 is TGTGCCAGCAGCTTCGGAACAGGGGGCTACGAGCAGTACTTC.

The chain uses TRBV6-5 and TRBJ1-4; 10 bases map to TRBD1. J was trimmed by 7 bases and V by 0 bases; bases with no gene match: 5. The CDR3 runs 16 residues. CDR1 is MNHEY, CDR2 SVGAGI, per germline. Written as DNA, the CDR3 is TGTGCCAGCAGTTACTCGACAGGGGGCGCCGGTGAAAAACTGTTTTTT. It is translated as CASSYSTGGAGEKLFF.

This chain uses TRBV7-2 with TRBJ1-6; D may be TRBD1 (6 bases). The germline V gene encodes CDR1 SGHTA and CDR2 FQGNSA. This CDR3 has 16 residues. Deletions cut 4 bases from V and 4 bases from J, with 14 bases between. The CDR3, as DNA: TGTGCCAGCAGCTATCAGGGAAGGGGGTATAATTCACCCCTCCACTTT. It codes for CASSYQGRGYNSPLHF.

The chain is built from TRBV6-5 and TRBJ2-7, with D perhaps TRBD2 (6 bases). The length of the CDR3 is 14 residues. CDR1 and CDR2 (germline): MNHEY, SVGAGI. The germline V and J ends were trimmed by 5 bases and 3 bases, with 14 bases remaining between them. CDR3 nucleotide sequence: TGTGCCAGCAGTCTCGGGACGGAGGGCTACGAGCAGTACTTC. Translation gives CASSLGTEGYEQYF.

The chain joins TRBV7-8 to TRBJ2-2, with 8 bases matching TRBD1. The germline CDR1 and CDR2 sequences are SGHVS and FQNEAQ. This CDR3 region has 17 residues. After removal of 6 bases from V and 5 bases from J, the junction contained 14 bases not matched to a gene. The CDR3 DNA follows: TGTGCCAGCAGTAGGAGAGGAGGGACAGGAAAGACCGGGGAGCTGTTTTTT. Its translation is CASSRRGGTGKTGELFF. Looking up the rest from reference TRBV7-8 and TRBJ2-2 gives the full variable domain: GAGVSQSPRYKVAKRGQDVALRCDPISGHVSLFWYQQALGQGPEFLTYFQNEAQLDKSGLPSDRFFAERPEGSVSTLKIQRTQQEDSAVYLCASSRRGGTGKTGELFFGEGSRLTVL.

The chain links TRBV5-1 to TRBJ2-5, with TRBD1 identical over 10 bases. Germline values: CDR1 SGHRS, CDR2 YFSETQ. V trimming: 4 bases; J trimming: 1 base; junction bases outside the gene matches: 13. CDR3 length equals 18 residues. This chain's CDR3 is CASSKTVGQGGPQETQYF. The DNA of the CDR3 is TGCGCCAGCAGCAAAACCGTCGGACAGGGGGGGCCCCAAGAGACCCAGTACTTC. Using reference TRBV5-1 and TRBJ2-5 for the parts outside the CDR3, the full variable domain is KAGVTQTPRYLIKTRGQQVTLSCSPISGHRSVSWYQQTPGQGLQFLFEYFSETQRNKGNFPGRFSGRQFSNSRSEMNVSTLELGDSALYLCASSKTVGQGGPQETQYFGPGTRLLVL.

The V and J genes are TRBV2 and TRBJ2-1, with TRBD1 matching 11 bases. Trimming at V came to 5 bases and at J to 9 bases, leaving 9 bases not matched to a gene. Germline CDR1 SNHLY, CDR2 FYNNEI. This CDR3 is 15 amino acids long. The CDR3 region has the DNA TGTGCCAGCAGTTCGTCCCGGGACAGGGGGGTTGAGCAGTTCTTC. Its protein product is CASSSSRDRGVEQFF.